The 7 T cell receptor beta chains below were found in one sample sequenced in a study of technical replicates of blood from a few donors. Sequencing used immunoSEQ multiplex PCR; TCRdb keeps in-frame clones, though not all of them. The data show 87,000 or so clones, with about 91% seen just once and 0.27% held by the top ten. The material sequenced was T cells isolated from PBMCs. The receptors come from a human donor in good health.

The chain has TRBV9 and TRBJ2-6; D is perhaps TRBD1 (6 bases). Trimming cost V 0 bases and J 4 bases, with 14 bases left between them. The CDR3 loop spans 17 amino acids. Germline values: CDR1 SGDLS, CDR2 YYNGEE. The CDR3 spells CASSVGPTGRGANVLTF. CDR3 DNA: TGTGCCAGCAGCGTAGGACCCACAGGGAGAGGGGCCAACGTCCTGACTTTC.

This clone occurred once. The chain uses TRBV11-3 and TRBJ2-7, with a tentative D call TRBD1 (5 bases). Germline V gives CDR1 SGHNT, CDR2 YENEEA. The CDR3 totals 12 residues. Trimming took off 5 bases at V and 3 bases at J, with 8 bases between the two ends. CDR3 nucleotides: TGTGCCAGCAGCCTACAGGTCTACGAGCAGTACTTC. Translating it yields CASSLQVYEQYF.

CDR3: CASSLDRVLNEKLFF. CDR3 nucleotide sequence: TGTGCCAGCAGTCTTGACAGGGTTCTTAATGAAAAACTGTTTTTT. The chain recombines TRBV2 with TRBJ1-4; 7 nucleotides match TRBD1. Germline V gene lookup returns CDR1 SNHLY and CDR2 FYNNEI. The V segment lost 5 bases and the J segment 4 bases; nucleotides outside the gene matches: 7. The CDR3 is 15 amino acids. The variable domain in full, with the rest retrieved from reference TRBV2 and TRBJ1-4, is EPEVTQTPSHQVTQMGQEVILRCVPISNHLYFYWYRQILGQKVEFLVSFYNNEISEKSEIFDDQFSVERPDGSNFTLKIRSTKLEDSAMYFCASSLDRVLNEKLFFGSGTQLSVL.

CDR3 region: CASSALPGNNSPLHF. In DNA form, the CDR3 reads TGTGCCAGCAGTGCCTTGCCAGGGAATAATTCACCCCTCCACTTT. This sequence joins TRBV6-1 and TRBJ1-6, with a possible D match to TRBD1 (5 bases). CDR1 and CDR2 (germline): MNHNS, SASEGT. The CDR3 covers 15 residues. V lost 4 bases and J 5 bases, leaving 12 bases between the germline ends.

The chain links TRBV5-1 to TRBJ2-7; TRBD1 might be the D (6 bases). V lost 0 bases and J 4 bases, leaving 17 bases between the germline ends. This CDR3 has 16 residues. Germline lookup yields CDR1 SGHRS and CDR2 YFSETQ. This chain's CDR3 is CASSLGHRVNFYEQYF. The CDR3 nucleotides read TGCGCCAGCAGCTTGGGCCACAGGGTAAATTTTTACGAGCAGTACTTC.

The genes are TRBV5-1 and TRBJ2-7, with TRBD2 matching over 7 bases. The trim removed 4 bases at V and 3 bases at J, leaving 7 bases unmatched. Looked up from germline, CDR1 is SGHRS and CDR2 is YFSETQ. CDR3 length equals 14 residues. The CDR3 sequence is CASSALGGIYEQYF. In nucleotides, the CDR3 is TGCGCCAGCAGCGCACTGGGAGGGATCTACGAGCAGTACTTC.

The rearrangement links TRBV11-3 to TRBJ1-1; possible D gene TRBD1, 5 bases. Germline lookup yields CDR1 SGHNT and CDR2 YENEEA. CDR3 length equals 14 residues. Between the trimmed V and J ends, which lost 5 bases and 5 bases, there was a span of 15 bases. DNA of the CDR3: TGTGCCAGCAGCCCTAGGCAGGCAGGGACTGAAGCTTTCTTT. Translation: CASSPRQAGTEAFF.